Each of the 27 T cell receptor beta chains below was sequenced from the same sample in a study of cytomegalovirus exposure and HLA in healthy donors. Primers included in the PCR were 60 Vbeta and 13 Jbeta primers. Sequencing was performed with immunoSEQ multiplex PCR; in TCRdb, only in-frame clones are kept and a portion is missing. The sample lists under 200,000 clones; roughly 85% were seen once. The specimen sequenced was PBMCs. The receptor set was obtained from a woman aged 45-65 years in good health and CMV-seronegative.

The rearrangement uses TRBV7-9 and TRBJ2-7; D is unclear. The CDR3 totals 12 residues. Trimming pared 2 bases from V and 6 bases from J, leaving 8 bases between. Germline CDR1 SEHNR, CDR2 FQNEAQ (reference sequence). The CDR3 bases are TGTGCCAGCAGCTTAATTACGGGCGAGCAGTACTTC. Its translation: CASSLITGEQYF.

This clone was picked up a small number of times. The chain couples TRBV4-2 to TRBJ1-2; D unresolved. The germline V gene encodes CDR1 LGHNA and CDR2 YNFKEQ. The CDR3 runs 15 residues. V lost 0 bases and J lost 5, with 13 bases in between. In DNA, the CDR3 is TGTGCCAGCAGCCAAGATTTGGTTTCTCGGTATGGCTACACCTTC. Its protein product is CASSQDLVSRYGYTF.

The V and J genes are TRBV29-1 and TRBJ2-1, with no clear D. Trimming removed 4 bases from V and 4 bases from J, with 5 bases in between. In germline, CDR1 is SQVTM, CDR2 ANQGSEA. The CDR3 consists of 11 residues. For the CDR3, the DNA is TGCAGCGTTGGGGCTTACAATGAGCAGTTCTTC. As protein: CSVGAYNEQFF.

The chain combines TRBV6-1 with TRBJ2-7; D is uncertain. Germline V gives CDR1 MNHNS, CDR2 SASEGT. Trimming took off 9 bases at V and 6 bases at J, with 21 bases between the two ends. This CDR3 region has 14 residues. CDR3 amino acids: CARLESRGVGEQYF. DNA of the CDR3: TGTGCCAGACTGGAGTCAAGAGGTGTCGGCGAGCAGTACTTC.

The CDR3 DNA sequence: TGTGCCAGCAGTTCTAGCGGGACTTACAATGAGCAGTTCTTC. Translating gives CASSSSGTYNEQFF. J is TRBJ2-1 and V is TRBV28; 9 bases align to TRBD2. The V gene's germline CDR1 is MDHEN and CDR2 SYDVKM. This CDR3 region has 14 residues. The J segment lost 4 bases and the V segment lost 4 bases, leaving 2 bases of the junction unmatched.

CDR3 DNA: TGTGCCAGCAGTGAATCAGGGGTCGCTGGAAACACCATATATTTT. Its protein product is CASSESGVAGNTIYF. The gene calls are TRBV25-1 and TRBJ1-3, with a weak D call TRBD1 (6 bases). The CDR3 runs 15 residues. V was trimmed by 1 base and J by 2 bases, leaving 9 bases between them. Germline CDR1 reads MGHDK; CDR2 reads SYGVNS. The whole variable domain, remainder taken from reference TRBV25-1 and TRBJ1-3, is EADIYQTPRYLVIGTGKKITLECSQTMGHDKMYWYQQDPGMELHLIHYSYGVNSTEKGDLSSESTVSRIRTEHFPLTLESARPSHTSQYLCASSESGVAGNTIYFGEGSWLTVV.

The chain employs TRBV28 and TRBJ2-7, with 12 positions matching TRBD1. This CDR3 spans 15 amino acids. The V gene's germline CDR1 is MDHEN and CDR2 SYDVKM. The junction had 7 bases not matched to a gene; V was cut back by 3 bases and J by 7 bases. CDR3 sequence reads: CASSFPGQGAGEQYF. The CDR3 bases are TGTGCCAGCAGTTTCCCGGGACAGGGGGCCGGGGAGCAGTACTTC.

The CDR3 reads CAIRAGTDNSPLHF. CDR3 coding DNA: TGTGCCATCAGAGCCGGGACAGATAATTCACCCCTCCACTTT. The chain has TRBV10-3 and TRBJ1-6; 7 bases fit TRBD1. The V gene's germline CDR1 is ENHRY and CDR2 SYGVKD. With 6 bases clipped from V and 5 bases from J, the junction kept 4 bases outside the gene matches. This CDR3 contains 14 residues.

This chain uses TRBV7-9 with TRBJ1-2; a weak D match, TRBD1 (5 bases). V dropped 5 bases and J dropped 8 bases, with 18 bases sitting between them. Germline V gene data show CDR1 as SEHNR and CDR2 as FQNEAQ (reference sequence). The CDR3 extends over 14 amino acids. CDR3 residues: CASSPRAMTDGYTF. In nucleotides, the CDR3 is TGTGCCAGCAGCCCCAGGGCCATGACGGACGGCTACACCTTC.

The rearrangement uses TRBV27 and TRBJ2-1; 16 nucleotides match TRBD2. V shed 3 bases, J shed 8 bases, and the junction held 4 bases outside the gene matches. Germline assignment: CDR1 MNHEY and CDR2 SMNVEV (reference sequence). This CDR3 comprises 16 residues. CDR3 bases: TGTGCCAGCAGTTTGATTGGGACTAGCGGGGGGGATGAGCAGTTCTTC. Its translation is CASSLIGTSGGDEQFF.

This clone was observed a single time. This rearrangement joins TRBV12-5 to TRBJ2-2; the D is unclear. The ends were cut back, 5 bases at V and 1 base at J, with 5 bases in the middle. The CDR3 extends over 13 amino acids. Germline CDR1 is LGHNT and CDR2 is FRNRAP. CDR3 coding DNA: TGTGCTAGTGGTATAGTGAACACCGGGGAGCTGTTTTTT. Protein product: CASGIVNTGELFF.

The V and J genes are TRBV5-1 and TRBJ2-7; tentatively, D is TRBD2 (5 bases). This CDR3 region has 12 residues. The V gene lost 2 bases and the J gene lost 6 bases, with 9 bases spanning the gap. Looked up from germline, CDR1 is SGHRS and CDR2 is YFSETQ. For the CDR3, the DNA is TGCGCCAGCAGCTTTGAGGGCGCCGAGCAGTACTTC. Amino acids: CASSFEGAEQYF.

This chain uses TRBV28 with TRBJ1-2; D uncertain. V lost 10 bases and J lost 3, with 12 bases in between. This CDR3 has 12 amino acids. Germline assignment: CDR1 MDHEN and CDR2 SYDVKM. CDR3 coding DNA: TGTGCCATAGGGAGAGCAGACTATGGCTACACCTTC. It specifies CAIGRADYGYTF.

The genes are TRBV18 and TRBJ2-4; 11 positions agree with TRBD2. This CDR3 contains 19 residues. Looked up from germline, CDR1 is KGHSH and CDR2 is LQKENI. Losses at the gene ends were 0 bases for V and 3 bases for J; bases not matched to a gene: 10. CDR3 in DNA: TGTGCCAGCTCACCACCGGGGACTAGCGGTGGGAATGGCAAAAACATTCAGTACTTC. Translated: CASSPPGTSGGNGKNIQYF.

The chain links TRBV18 to TRBJ2-7; 8 bases align to TRBD1. Germline V lookup: CDR1 KGHSH, CDR2 LQKENI. The V gene end was trimmed by 0 bases and the J gene end by 5 bases; junction bases not matched to a gene: 3. This CDR3 is built from 14 residues. CDR3 nucleotide sequence: TGTGCCAGCTCACCACCTAACAGGGGGAACGAGCAGTACTTC. Its translation is CASSPPNRGNEQYF.

DNA for the CDR3: TGTGCCAGCAGTTACCCTCCGGGACAGGGAGAAGCTTTCTTT. Its protein is CASSYPPGQGEAFF. J is TRBJ1-1 and V is TRBV6-5, with 9 bases matching TRBD1. The CDR3 extends over 14 amino acids. Trimming at V came to 2 bases and at J to 8 bases, leaving 6 bases not matched to a gene. Germline lookup yields CDR1 MNHEY and CDR2 SVGAGI.

CDR3 region: CASSPQGQGRDTEAFF. Written as DNA, the CDR3 is TGTGCCAGCTCACCACAAGGACAGGGAAGGGACACTGAAGCTTTCTTT. This rearrangement joins TRBV18 to TRBJ1-1; 8 bases line up with TRBD1. The V gene's germline CDR1 is KGHSH and CDR2 LQKENI. The CDR3 is made up of 16 amino acids. Trimming took 1 base from V and 3 from J; bases not matched to a gene: 7.

The count of this clone is one. This chain links TRBV6-5 with TRBJ2-7; 12 positions match TRBD2. The germline CDR1 and CDR2 sequences are MNHEY and SVGAGI. The V segment lost 5 bases and the J segment 6 bases; nucleotides outside the gene matches: 8. The CDR3 runs to 15 residues. CDR3 nucleotide sequence: TGTGCCAGCAGTGGGCCGACTAGCGGGAGAGTCGAGCAGTACTTC. Residues: CASSGPTSGRVEQYF.

The chain carries TRBV2 and TRBJ1-1, with 7 nucleotides matching TRBD1. J gave up 1 base and V 6 bases, and 5 bases lay outside the gene matches. Germline V lookup: CDR1 SNHLY, CDR2 FYNNEI. The CDR3 sequence is 14 residues long. This chain's CDR3 is CASSERTGNTEAFF. The CDR3 DNA sequence: TGTGCCAGCAGCGAAAGGACAGGGAACACTGAAGCTTTCTTT.

This clone was observed a handful of times. The chain employs TRBV5-4 and TRBJ1-4; tentatively, D is TRBD1 (6 bases). The V end was cut by 2 bases, the J end by 3 bases, with 8 bases between. Germline CDR1 SGHNT, CDR2 YYREEE (reference sequence). The CDR3 is made up of 14 amino acids. CDR3 sequence: CASSFGQSNEKLFF. The CDR3 DNA is TGTGCCAGCAGCTTCGGACAGTCTAATGAAAAACTGTTTTTT.

The rearrangement links TRBV28 to TRBJ1-2; D remains unclear. The CDR3 sequence is 14 residues long. Germline CDR1 MDHEN, CDR2 SYDVKM. Trimming left V 3 bases short and J 8 bases short, with 16 bases between. DNA of the CDR3: TGTGCCAGCAGTTTCCGCATGCTGCGTCAAGGCTACACCTTC. It specifies CASSFRMLRQGYTF.

The rearrangement uses TRBV5-4 and TRBJ2-5; D is unresolved. Germline V CDR1 and CDR2: SGHNT, YYREEE (reference sequence). Trimming pared 4 bases from V and 3 bases from J, leaving 16 bases between. The CDR3 has 15 residues. In DNA form, the CDR3 reads TGTGCCAGCAGCCCTATACCGGTGTCAAAAGAGACCCAGTACTTC. Amino acid sequence: CASSPIPVSKETQYF.

The rearrangement links TRBV18 to TRBJ2-6; 14 nucleotides line up with TRBD2. V shed 1 base and J 0 bases; nucleotides not matched to a gene: 5. CDR1 and CDR2 (germline): KGHSH, LQKENI. This CDR3 has 20 residues. The CDR3 nucleotides are TGTGCCAGCTCACCACTGACTAGCGGGAGGGCCGGCTCTGGGGCCAACGTCCTGACTTTC. Protein product: CASSPLTSGRAGSGANVLTF.

The CDR3 sequence is CASGRGFEKLFF. The CDR3 nucleotides are TGTGCCAGCGGGCGTGGGTTTGAAAAACTGTTTTTT. V and J are TRBV28 and TRBJ1-4; D gene unclear. CDR3 size: 12 residues. The V and J ends lost 8 bases and 7 bases respectively, with 11 bases between them. CDR1 MDHEN and CDR2 SYDVKM come from the germline V gene.

The chain joins TRBV27 to TRBJ2-5; D gene uncertain. V gave up 6 bases and J gave up 1 base, with 6 bases separating them. The CDR3 spans 12 residues. The V gene's germline CDR1 is MNHEY and CDR2 SMNVEV (reference sequence). The CDR3 DNA is TGTGCCAGCAGGAGTTTCCAAGAGACCCAGTACTTC. Its protein product is CASRSFQETQYF.

J is TRBJ1-5 and V is TRBV27; D unclear. The germline V and J ends were trimmed by 6 bases and 0 bases, with 15 bases remaining between them. CDR3 size: 16 residues. CDR1 and CDR2 from the germline V gene are MNHEY and SMNVEV (reference sequence). The CDR3 nucleotides read TGTGCCAGCAGGAAAACGGGTGGATTTAGCAATCAGCCCCAGCATTTT. Residues: CASRKTGGFSNQPQHF.

The chain combines TRBV7-2 with TRBJ2-2; maybe TRBD1 (5 bases). This CDR3 has 16 amino acids. V dropped 5 bases and J dropped 1 base, with 14 bases sitting between them. The germline gives CDR1 SGHTA, CDR2 FQGNSA. The CDR3 nucleotides read TGTGCCAGCAGCGCCGACAGATTAAGGAACACCGGGGAGCTGTTTTTT. As protein: CASSADRLRNTGELFF. Full variable domain (missing parts from reference TRBV7-2 and TRBJ2-2): GAGVSQSPSNKVTEKGKDVELRCDPISGHTALYWYRQSLGQGLEFLIYFQGNSAPDKSGLPSDRFSAERTGGSVSTLTIQRTQQEDSAVYLCASSADRLRNTGELFFGEGSRLTVL.